A selection of T cell receptor beta chains follows, all from one sample in a study of cytomegalovirus exposure and HLA in healthy donors. TCRdb's table, derived via immunoSEQ multiplex PCR, lists solely in-frame clones and lacks some. The data contain about 85,000 clones, about 80% of them singletons. Sequencing was done on a sample of PBMCs. Receptor source: a middle-aged man in good health and CMV-seropositive. Each CDR3 is given with its conserved first and last residue. D genes are given only for firm matches. Expanded clones get a size class; other rows say once, few or many, or leave the size out.

V: TRBV7-9
J: TRBJ2-2
D: -
size: -
CDR3: CASSHTGTVTGELFF
DNA: TGTGCCAGCAGCCACACCGGGACTGTCACCGGGGAGCTGTTTTTT

V: TRBV4-1
J: TRBJ2-1
D: -
size: -
CDR3: CASSHSEQGFSSYNEQFF
DNA: TGCGCCAGCAGCCATTCCGAGCAGGGTTTTAGCTCCTACAATGAGCAGTTCTTC

V: TRBV19
J: TRBJ2-1
D: -
size: -
CDR3: CATGTSEQFF
DNA: TGTGCCACTGGGACTTCTGAGCAGTTCTTC

V: TRBV6-6
J: TRBJ2-5
D: -
size: -
CDR3: CASSNGVLVYF
DNA: TGTGCCAGCAGCAACGGGGTCCTCGTGTACTTC

V: TRBV11-2
J: TRBJ2-7
D: TRBD2
size: -
CDR3: CASSLVGLAGIGSYEQYF
DNA: TGTGCCAGCAGCTTAGTGGGACTAGCGGGAATAGGTTCCTACGAGCAGTACTTC

V: TRBV4-2
J: TRBJ2-3
D: TRBD2
size: few
CDR3: CASSFGGTDTQYF
DNA: TGTGCCAGCAGCTTCGGGGGGACAGATACGCAGTATTTT

V: TRBV15
J: TRBJ1-1
D: -
size: -
CDR3: CATSSFTGLNTEAFF
DNA: TGTGCCACCAGCAGTTTTACAGGTCTGAACACTGAAGCTTTCTTT

V: TRBV5-4
J: TRBJ2-7
D: TRBD1
size: -
CDR3: CASSSDPTGSWEQYF
DNA: TGTGCCAGCAGCTCAGACCCGACAGGGAGTTGGGAGCAGTACTTC

V: TRBV5-1
J: TRBJ2-3
D: -
size: -
CDR3: CASSPRTGDTDTQYF
DNA: TGCGCCAGCAGCCCCAGGACGGGGGACACAGATACGCAGTATTTT

V: TRBV4-1
J: TRBJ1-5
D: -
size: -
CDR3: CASSQTQGGRRQPQHF
DNA: TGCGCCAGCAGCCAGACCCAGGGCGGACGGCGTCAGCCCCAGCATTTT

V: TRBV6-5
J: TRBJ2-7
D: TRBD2
size: -
CDR3: CAIGEGFSYEQYF
DNA: TGTGCCATCGGGGAGGGGTTCTCCTACGAGCAGTACTTC

V: TRBV6-1
J: TRBJ2-7
D: TRBD2
size: -
CDR3: CASSEARASGSYEQYF
DNA: TGTGCCAGCAGTGAAGCGCGAGCTAGCGGGAGCTACGAGCAGTACTTC

V: TRBV30
J: TRBJ2-3
D: -
size: -
CDR3: CAWKYGRLGTDTQYF
DNA: TGTGCCTGGAAATACGGGCGACTAGGCACAGATACGCAGTATTTT

V: TRBV6-1
J: TRBJ1-1
D: TRBD1
size: -
CDR3: CASRPDRVDTEAFF
DNA: TGTGCCAGCAGACCCGACAGGGTAGACACTGAAGCTTTCTTT

V: TRBV10-3
J: TRBJ2-3
D: -
size: -
CDR3: CATSVSDTRTDTQYF
DNA: TGTGCCACCTCGGTCAGCGATACCCGCACAGATACGCAGTATTTT

V: TRBV6-4
J: TRBJ2-1
D: TRBD1
size: -
CDR3: CASSRDRGPSGSLRNEQFF
DNA: TGTGCCAGCTCCCGGGACAGGGGGCCTAGCGGGAGTTTGCGGAATGAGCAGTTCTTC

V: TRBV6-6
J: TRBJ2-1
D: -
size: once
CDR3: CASSSYSGTHYNEQFF
DNA: TGTGCCAGCAGTTCATATTCCGGGACTCACTACAATGAGCAGTTCTTC

V: TRBV19
J: TRBJ1-5
D: -
size: -
CDR3: CASSLSGRGYGNQPQHF
DNA: TGTGCCAGTAGTCTCTCCGGAAGAGGCTACGGCAATCAGCCCCAGCATTTT

V: TRBV10-2
J: TRBJ1-5
D: TRBD1
size: -
CDR3: CASSLDREGNQPQHF
DNA: TGCGCCAGCAGCCTAGACAGGGAAGGAAATCAGCCCCAGCATTTT

V: TRBV27
J: TRBJ1-5
D: -
size: -
CDR3: CASSLGRGGNQPQHF
DNA: TGTGCCAGCAGTTTAGGCAGGGGCGGAAATCAGCCCCAGCATTTT

V: TRBV19
J: TRBJ2-3
D: -
size: -
CDR3: CASSIIQQVDTQYF
DNA: TGTGCCAGTAGTATAATCCAACAGGTCGATACGCAGTATTTT

V: TRBV30
J: TRBJ2-3
D: TRBD2
size: -
CDR3: CAWSPPRTSGRAVADTQYF
DNA: TGTGCCTGGAGTCCCCCTAGGACTAGCGGGAGGGCCGTCGCAGATACGCAGTATTTT

V: TRBV30
J: TRBJ1-4
D: -
size: -
CDR3: CAWTQGRGEKLFF
DNA: TGTGCCTGGACTCAGGGGAGAGGTGAAAAACTGTTTTTT

V: TRBV7-8
J: TRBJ1-5
D: TRBD1
size: -
CDR3: CASSPRTGRRDQPQHF
DNA: TGTGCCAGCAGCCCGAGGACAGGGCGGCGGGATCAGCCCCAGCATTTT

V: TRBV5-4
J: TRBJ2-7
D: -
size: -
CDR3: CASSLDRGGYEQYF
DNA: TGTGCCAGCAGCTTGGACAGGGGAGGCTACGAGCAGTACTTC

V: TRBV6-6
J: TRBJ1-2
D: TRBD1
size: -
CDR3: CASSSDREEGYTF
DNA: TGTGCCAGCAGCTCGGACAGGGAGGAAGGCTACACCTTC

V: TRBV19
J: TRBJ1-1
D: -
size: -
CDR3: CASSIGPGSPEAFF
DNA: TGTGCCAGTAGTATAGGACCGGGATCCCCTGAAGCTTTCTTT

V: TRBV7-2
J: TRBJ1-5
D: TRBD1
size: -
CDR3: CASSFGQGNGNQPQHF
DNA: TGTGCCAGCAGCTTTGGACAGGGGAATGGCAATCAGCCCCAGCATTTT

V: TRBV7-2
J: TRBJ1-1
D: -
size: -
CDR3: CASSLQGRTEAFF
DNA: TGTGCCAGCAGCTTACAGGGTCGGACTGAAGCTTTCTTT

V: TRBV7-9
J: TRBJ2-7
D: -
size: -
CDR3: CASSLASGSTYEQYF
DNA: TGTGCCAGCAGCTTAGCCTCGGGTTCAACCTACGAGCAGTACTTC

V: TRBV19
J: TRBJ2-7
D: -
size: once
CDR3: CASSPNRGSDIHEQYF
DNA: TGTGCCAGTAGTCCGAATCGGGGGAGTGATATCCACGAGCAGTACTTC

V: TRBV7-6
J: TRBJ2-7
D: TRBD1
size: -
CDR3: CASSRGQGAGEQYF
DNA: TGTGCCAGCAGCCGCGGACAGGGGGCTGGGGAGCAGTACTTC

V: TRBV7-9
J: TRBJ1-1
D: -
size: -
CDR3: CASSIGTQNTEAFF
DNA: TGTGCCAGCAGCATCGGGACACAGAACACTGAAGCTTTCTTT

V: TRBV6-5
J: TRBJ1-1
D: TRBD1
size: many
CDR3: CASRPQTGWDTEAFF
DNA: TGTGCCAGCAGACCCCAGACAGGGTGGGACACTGAAGCTTTCTTT

V: TRBV6-6
J: TRBJ2-3
D: -
size: -
CDR3: CASRLRTDTQYF
DNA: TGTGCCAGCAGACTGCGGACAGATACGCAGTATTTT

V: TRBV7-2
J: TRBJ2-2
D: TRBD2
size: -
CDR3: CASSLGLAGVEGELFF
DNA: TGTGCCAGCAGCCTGGGACTAGCGGGAGTAGAAGGGGAGCTGTTTTTT

V: TRBV19
J: TRBJ1-4
D: -
size: -
CDR3: CATRPRAGGNEKLFF
DNA: TGTGCCACCAGACCCCGTGCGGGGGGCAATGAAAAACTGTTTTTT

V: TRBV2
J: TRBJ2-3
D: -
size: -
CDR3: CASSERLASPDTQYF
DNA: TGTGCCAGCAGTGAAAGGTTAGCGTCTCCAGATACGCAGTATTTT

V: TRBV27
J: TRBJ1-4
D: -
size: few
CDR3: CASSFLPGRGQYEKLFF
DNA: TGTGCCAGCAGTTTCCTCCCTGGGCGGGGGCAGTATGAAAAACTGTTTTTT

V: TRBV14
J: TRBJ1-4
D: TRBD1
size: -
CDR3: CASSRRQGWKEKLFF
DNA: TGTGCCAGCAGCCGCCGACAGGGTTGGAAGGAAAAACTGTTTTTT

V: TRBV11-1
J: TRBJ1-2
D: -
size: -
CDR3: CASSLWRGGPSGYTF
DNA: TGTGCCAGCAGCTTATGGAGGGGAGGGCCGAGTGGCTACACCTTC

V: TRBV7-9
J: TRBJ2-2
D: TRBD1
size: -
CDR3: CASSLAALRTGEMSGELFF
DNA: TGTGCCAGCAGCTTAGCGGCCCTTAGGACAGGGGAAATGTCCGGGGAGCTGTTTTTT

V: TRBV10-2
J: TRBJ2-7
D: -
size: -
CDR3: CASSTSYEQYF
DNA: TGCGCCAGCAGTACATCCTACGAGCAGTACTTC

V: TRBV29-1
J: TRBJ2-2
D: TRBD2
size: -
CDR3: CSVPRASGSSWELFF
DNA: TGCAGCGTTCCCCGGGCTAGCGGGAGTTCGTGGGAGCTGTTTTTT

V: TRBV27
J: TRBJ2-1
D: TRBD2
size: -
CDR3: CASSSRLAGINEQFF
DNA: TGTGCCAGCAGTTCACGACTAGCGGGAATAAATGAGCAGTTCTTC

V: TRBV2
J: TRBJ1-5
D: -
size: few
CDR3: CASSVLAAGNQPQHF
DNA: TGTGCCAGCAGTGTACTAGCGGCAGGCAATCAGCCCCAGCATTTT

V: TRBV5-1
J: TRBJ2-1
D: TRBD2
size: -
CDR3: CASRETSGYNEQFF
DNA: TGCGCCAGCAGGGAGACTAGCGGCTACAATGAGCAGTTCTTC

V: TRBV5-6
J: TRBJ1-3
D: -
size: -
CDR3: CASSSGLASGNTIYF
DNA: TGTGCCAGCAGCTCGGGACTGGCCTCTGGAAACACCATATATTTT

V: TRBV6-5
J: TRBJ2-3
D: -
size: -
CDR3: CASSFLDNRGTDTQYF
DNA: TGTGCCAGCAGTTTTCTTGATAACAGAGGCACAGATACGCAGTATTTT

V: TRBV7-6
J: TRBJ1-6
D: -
size: -
CDR3: CASSPGGRTPLESPLHF
DNA: TGTGCCAGCAGCCCGGGGGGACGAACCCCCCTGGAATCACCCCTCCACTTT

V: TRBV29-1
J: TRBJ2-3
D: TRBD2
size: -
CDR3: CSALPYLAGGQKEGGTDTQYF
DNA: TGCAGCGCTCTACCATACCTAGCGGGAGGCCAAAAAGAGGGGGGCACAGATACGCAGTATTTT

V: TRBV5-4
J: TRBJ1-2
D: TRBD1
size: -
CDR3: CASSLGTGGQANYGYTF
DNA: TGTGCCAGCAGCTTGGGGACAGGGGGCCAAGCTAACTATGGCTACACCTTC

V: TRBV19
J: TRBJ2-1
D: TRBD1
size: -
CDR3: CASSIEDRGDINEQFF
DNA: TGTGCCAGTAGTATAGAGGACAGGGGTGACATCAATGAGCAGTTCTTC

V: TRBV30
J: TRBJ1-2
D: -
size: -
CDR3: CAWSVQLRDGYTF
DNA: TGTGCCTGGAGTGTACAGCTTCGTGATGGCTACACCTTC

V: TRBV29-1
J: TRBJ1-4
D: -
size: -
CDR3: CSVGGVGGEKLFF
DNA: TGCAGCGTTGGGGGGGTCGGGGGAGAAAAACTGTTTTTT

V: TRBV7-2
J: TRBJ1-1
D: -
size: -
CDR3: CASSPPPGWSENTEAFF
DNA: TGTGCCAGCAGCCCGCCCCCCGGGTGGAGCGAGAACACTGAAGCTTTCTTT

V: TRBV7-2
J: TRBJ2-7
D: TRBD2
size: -
CDR3: CASSSGRAGVGLREQYF
DNA: TGTGCCAGCAGCTCCGGGAGAGCGGGAGTGGGGTTACGCGAGCAGTACTTC

V: TRBV5-1
J: TRBJ2-6
D: TRBD2
size: -
CDR3: CASSWTSFSGANGLTF
DNA: TGCGCCAGCAGCTGGACTAGCTTCTCTGGGGCCAACGGCCTGACTTTC

V: TRBV29-1
J: TRBJ1-1
D: TRBD1
size: -
CDR3: CSAMTGGNTEAFF
DNA: TGCAGCGCTATGACAGGGGGCAACACTGAAGCTTTCTTT

V: TRBV27
J: TRBJ2-2
D: -
size: -
CDR3: CASSSNRATGELFF
DNA: TGTGCCAGCAGTTCTAACAGGGCCACCGGGGAGCTGTTTTTT